What follows are 15 T cell receptor beta chains derived from one specimen sequenced in a study of persistence of HIV-infected CD4 T cells. This was the immunoSEQ version 4 assay in survey mode. Assay: immunoSEQ multiplex PCR; the TCRdb copy retains only in-frame clones and omits some. The data hold some 41,000 clones, with approximately 80% observed a single time. These TCRs' antigens remain unknown. Cells were stimulated with CMV-infected fibroblast lysates at 8 to 10 ug/mL. Sorted nonresponding memory CD4+ T cells were CD40L-negative, CD69-negative, CD45RO-high. Specimen: CD4+ T cells sorted from PBMCs after approximately 20-hour stimulation, collected from a patient who received antiretroviral therapy. The receptors were gathered from an adult man with HIV who was CMV-seropositive.

This clone was seen only once. The chain combines TRBV5-1 with TRBJ1-1, with unresolved D. Germline CDR1 is SGHRS and CDR2 is YFSETQ. The CDR3 runs 15 residues. With 0 bases removed from V and 3 bases from J, the gap between germline ends came to 12 bases. Written as DNA, the CDR3 is TGCGCCAGCAGCTTGGATGAGGGTACCTACACTGAAGCTTTCTTT. Amino acid sequence: CASSLDEGTYTEAFF.

This sequence joins TRBV20-1 and TRBJ2-2, with 10 bases identical to TRBD2. Trimming removed 3 bases from V and 4 bases from J; junction bases left unmatched: 11. CDR1 is DFQATT and CDR2 is SNEGSKA in the germline V gene (reference sequence). This CDR3 region has 17 residues. The CDR3 reads CSASMASGGPGTGELFF. The DNA for the CDR3 is TGCAGTGCTAGTATGGCTAGCGGGGGCCCAGGCACCGGGGAGCTGTTTTTT.

The chain is built from TRBV10-3 and TRBJ1-1; 7 positions agree with TRBD1. The CDR3 has 15 residues. Unmatched junction bases numbered 9, after V lost 3 bases and J lost 5 bases. Germline lookup yields CDR1 ENHRY and CDR2 SYGVKD. The CDR3 reads CAISDPGGGRTEAFF. The CDR3 DNA follows: TGTGCCATCAGTGACCCAGGGGGAGGTAGAACTGAAGCTTTCTTT.

The V and J genes are TRBV19 and TRBJ2-6; D perhaps matches TRBD1 (5 bases). In germline, CDR1 is LNHDA, CDR2 SQIVND (reference sequence). The CDR3 spans 15 residues. Trimming removed 9 bases from V and 2 bases from J, with 14 bases in between. This chain's CDR3 is CASRGPRAGANVLTF. The DNA for the CDR3 is TGTGCCAGCCGAGGCCCCAGGGCTGGGGCCAACGTCCTGACTTTC.

In DNA, the CDR3 is TGTGCCACCTCCAGGAAGGGGGATACGCAGTATTTT. Its protein is CATSRKGDTQYF. The rearrangement joins TRBV24-1 to TRBJ2-3; possibly TRBD1 for D (5 bases). The V gene lost 9 bases and the J gene lost 6 bases, with 12 bases spanning the gap. Germline loops: CDR1 KGHDR, CDR2 SFDVKD. This CDR3 has 12 residues.

The chain joins TRBV2 to TRBJ2-2, with D perhaps TRBD1 (5 bases). Per germline, CDR1 SNHLY and CDR2 FYNNEI. The CDR3 runs 16 residues. V was cut by 6 bases and J by 2 bases, with 16 bases left in between. CDR3 in DNA: TGTGCCAGCAGGAGAAACCAGGGAACAAACACCGGGGAGCTGTTTTTT. Encoded protein: CASRRNQGTNTGELFF. The complete variable domain, with remaining parts taken from reference TRBV2 and TRBJ2-2, reads EPEVTQTPSHQVTQMGQEVILRCVPISNHLYFYWYRQILGQKVEFLVSFYNNEISEKSEIFDDQFSVERPDGSNFTLKIRSTKLEDSAMYFCASRRNQGTNTGELFFGEGSRLTVL.

This clone was seen more than once but under ten times. The CDR3 region is CASSEIQRAGYTF. For the CDR3, the DNA is TGTGCCAGCAGTGAGATACAGCGGGCAGGCTACACCTTC. V and J are TRBV6-1 and TRBJ1-2, with D uncertain. Germline V gene lookup returns CDR1 MNHNS and CDR2 SASEGT. CDR3 length: 13 residues. V dropped 3 bases and J dropped 8 bases, with 13 bases sitting between them.

The V gene is TRBV5-5, the J gene TRBJ1-1; 7 bases match TRBD1. CDR1 SGHKS and CDR2 YYEKEE come from the germline V gene (reference sequence). V lost 2 bases and J lost 0; bases outside the gene matches: 4. The CDR3 is 15 amino acids. The CDR3, as DNA: TGTGCCAGCAGCTTACATGGGACAGTGAACACTGAAGCTTTCTTT. Translated: CASSLHGTVNTEAFF.

This clone was picked up a small number of times. This chain joins TRBV4-2 and TRBJ2-1; 11 bases are shared with TRBD1. Trimming took 6 bases from V and 5 from J; bases not matched to a gene: 6. The germline gives CDR1 LGHNA, CDR2 YNFKEQ. This CDR3 is 15 amino acids long. The CDR3 spells CASSYGQGADNEQFF. The DNA of the CDR3 is TGTGCCAGCAGTTACGGACAGGGGGCCGACAATGAGCAGTTCTTC.

The chain carries TRBV3-1 (or the pseudogene TRBV3-2) and TRBJ1-6, with D perhaps TRBD1 (5 bases). V lost 3 bases, J lost 8 bases, and 20 bases lay in between. CDR1 LGHDT and CDR2 YNNKEL come from the germline V gene (reference sequence). The CDR3 has 17 residues. DNA of the CDR3: TGTGCCAGCAGCCATCGGGGCCCTCAATCGGCGGATTCACCCCTCCACTTT. Protein product: CASSHRGPQSADSPLHF.

The V and J genes are TRBV6-5 and TRBJ2-1; D uncertain. Trimming pared 4 bases from V and 4 bases from J, leaving 8 bases between. The CDR3 loop spans 13 amino acids. The germline CDR1 and CDR2 sequences are MNHEY and SVGAGI. CDR3 in amino acids: CASSFTDYNEQFF. The CDR3 coding sequence is TGTGCCAGCAGTTTTACAGATTACAATGAGCAGTTCTTC.

The sample holds one count of this clone. The chain uses TRBV14 and TRBJ1-1; 8 bases align to TRBD1. The CDR3 covers 15 residues. Germline V CDR1 and CDR2: SGHDN, FVKESK. Germline trimming cut 6 bases from V and 1 base from J; bases unmatched to any gene: 7. CDR3 region: CASSRIGTGNTEAFF. DNA of the CDR3: TGTGCCAGCAGTAGGATTGGGACAGGGAACACTGAAGCTTTCTTT.

This clone has a handful of counts. The rearrangement uses TRBV6-6 and TRBJ2-7, with 7 positions matching TRBD2. The CDR3 contains 14 residues. Germline values: CDR1 MNHNY, CDR2 SVGAGI (reference sequence). V lost 6 bases to trimming and J lost 6 bases; unmatched junction nucleotides: 11. CDR3 residues: CASSQLGGGFEQYF. The CDR3 DNA sequence: TGTGCCAGCAGCCAACTTGGGGGGGGGTTCGAGCAGTACTTC.

This clone was detected only once. The V gene is TRBV7-2, the J gene TRBJ1-4; a possible D gene is TRBD1 (5 bases). The V and J ends lost 5 bases and 3 bases respectively, with 22 bases between them. The CDR3 loop spans 18 amino acids. The V gene's germline CDR1 is SGHTA and CDR2 FQGNSA. The CDR3 coding sequence is TGTGCCAGCAGCCCAAGGGGAGGCCCAGGAAGCTCTAATGAAAAACTGTTTTTT. Its translation is CASSPRGGPGSSNEKLFF.

The rearrangement links TRBV10-3 to TRBJ1-5, with D unresolved. Trimming shortened V by 2 bases and J by 3 bases, and 5 bases separated the two germline ends. Germline CDR1 reads ENHRY; CDR2 reads SYGVKD. The CDR3 has 13 amino acids. The CDR3, as DNA: TGTGCCATCAGTGAGAACAACAATCAGCCCCAGCATTTT. Protein: CAISENNNQPQHF.